One T cell receptor beta chain is described in this entry. The antigen remains undetermined. The protocol attached unique molecular identifiers to individual cDNA molecules. TCRdb reanalysed the 5' RACE reads using MiXCR and keeps one entry per CDR3 protein. Altogether about 48,000 distinct CDR3 sequences are present, around 6.5% being singletons, with the ten largest covering about 7%. These data belong to a study of early T cells in non-severe SARS-CoV-2 infection. Study-wide background: Bulk RNA isolated from unsorted whole blood underwent sequencing; chains were not paired.

Regarding the study as a whole: A preference for anti-spike CD8 responses marked VDJdb matching, which missed private and CD4 specificities.

Trimming stripped 6 bases from V and 6 bases from J, with 11 bases between. The CDR3 loop spans 13 amino acids. The V gene's germline CDR1 is MNHEY and CDR2 SVGAGI. The V and J genes are TRBV6-5 and TRBJ2-2; unclear D gene. The sequence came from an adult who was a healthcare worker with PCR-confirmed SARS-CoV-2 infection or an uninfected control (not recorded which). Sample: whole blood, taken at baseline. The CDR3 region is CASSRLSSGELFF. CDR3 DNA: TGTGCCAGCAGCCGATTAAGTTCCGGGGAGCTGTTTTTT.